In its sample, the clone carrying this TCR beta chain was seen many times. No antigen is known for it. Germline V CDR1 and CDR2: MGHDK, SYGVNS. Trimming cost V 3 bases and J 3 bases; bases outside gene matches: 5. The CDR3 runs 15 residues. Profiling that covered TCR beta VDJ and CDR3 relied on genomic DNA as its template. Each CDR3 protein is one row after TCRdb ran MiXCR on the reads. The sample lists around 500,000 distinct CDR3 sequences, around 32% occurring once. This sample was taken from a study of CD8+CD57+ T cells in acquired aplastic anemia. Findings and caveats of the study: There were some 30 CD8+ CDR3 sequences that occurred in both patients and controls. CD8+ Simpson's diversity did not differ significantly between patients and controls.

Patients selected for sequencing had displayed CD8+CD57+ cell expansion by flow cytometry. V is TRBV25-1 and J is TRBJ1-2, with 9 nucleotides matching TRBD1. The material sequenced was sorted CD4+, CD8+, or CD8+CD57+ T cells (not recorded which) from PBMCs. The source is a human donor with aplastic anemia. This CDR3 reads CASSDPWTGDYGYTF. Written as DNA, the CDR3 is TGTGCCAGCAGTGACCCATGGACAGGGGACTATGGCTACACCTTC.